This T cell receptor (beta chain) was identified in a study of cytomegalovirus exposure and HLA in healthy donors listed by TCRdb under 2017. General notes on the study: An earlier analysis of several hundred of the donors reported approximately 290 Gb of sequence data and 100 million to 130 million unique TCR beta sequences from about 179 million T cells. Approximately 300 gigabases of sequencing data and around 87 million unique TCR sequences were included in an early release covering about 600 HLA-typed donors. Among the roughly 390 genotyped donors, around 81% belonged to the genetic ancestry cluster associated with self-reported Caucasian donors. The aim of the study was to test whether cataloging public T cell receptors could identify signatures of past pathogen exposure. Using immunosequencing, the study profiled T cell repertoires from 500 to 800 subjects and related those repertoires to cytomegalovirus serostatus. Along with the approximately 700-subject first cohort, a separate validation cohort of around 120 different subjects was used. To predict cytomegalovirus infection status, the study brought together high-throughput TCR immunosequencing, statistical association of individual TCRs with disease status, and machine learning. A later analysis re-analyzed previously published TCR beta repertoires from 550 to 700 donors and added high-resolution HLA genotyping to study TCR occurrence patterns. In the later analysis, no new phenotypic data were used to find candidate immune exposures; instead, reliance was placed on TCR beta sequences and their occurrence across donors. An earlier analysis of some 500 of the donors used high-throughput TCR beta sequencing to judge whether each TCR beta V gene segment behaved as functional or pseudogenic. Donor age, sex, ethnicity and CMV serostatus were collected together with the repertoire data. In a later genetic analysis, genome-wide SNP genotypes for about three fifths of the roughly 670 donors were used, and that subset was treated as a discovery cohort. Every discovery cohort repertoire had been produced on one sequencing platform. HLA typing included class I and class II loci at four-digit resolution. The number of typed donors differed by locus: about 620-640 for A, B, C, DRB1 and DQB1; 500 to 550 for DQA1; some 590 for DPA1; and roughly 490 for DPB1. Because of strong linkage in the cohort, roughly five DR-DQ haplotypes were treated as single units for association and clustering. On average, roughly 250,000 unique TCR beta nucleotide sequences were sequenced per donor among 398 genotyped donors of the cohort, with roughly 20% of those sequences being non-productive.

What the work shows at the level of the full study, not this receptor alone: A group of highly shared sequence variants was considered likely to be a technical artifact of the sequencing pipeline. In an earlier analysis of around 600 of the donors, most TCR beta V segments were observed in productive rearrangements about 87% or about 30% of the time, broadly matching IMGT annotations. In a later genetic analysis, a missense DCLRE1C variant was associated with V-gene and J-gene trimming of TCR beta chains, and the association was replicated in an independent cohort. In a later analysis, several top co-occurrence clusters were reported to appear linked to parvovirus B19, influenza, CMV and Epstein-Barr virus. Compared with the roughly 710-donor mean, donors in an Asian-associated ancestry cluster had fewer N-insertions in productive TCRs, according to a later genetic analysis. The only immune exposure information available for the cohort was CMV serostatus. A further reported finding was that TCR beta sequences accurately predicted the HLA-A and HLA-B alleles for most subjects in the first cohort. A few of the identified cytomegalovirus-associated TCR beta chains were confirmed in vitro to be specific for cytomegalovirus antigens. Assigning TCR associations to individual alleles was difficult when HLA alleles, especially DR and DQ, strongly co-occurred. A later analysis found that most CMV-associated TCR beta chains appeared HLA-restricted, with HLA associations seemingly driven largely by CMV exposure. The study gave a list of some 150 TCR beta chains associated with cytomegalovirus. In a later analysis, TCR association rates were found to vary across HLA loci, with the most associated TCRs seen for DRB1 alleles and the fewest for HLA-C alleles. The authors suggested that the approach could potentially be generalized to other disease states and immunological phenotypes. Sequencing depth was assumed to be roughly uniform across donors in the presence/absence analyses, though that assumption may not hold. Specific HLA alleles were associated with over 15,000 TCR beta sequences at a false discovery rate of 0.05 in a later analysis. Because some donors lacked HLA typing at each locus, the association tests relied only on the typed subset. Most TCR sequences were observed very rarely across donors, whereas some public TCRs were present in many individuals. In both the original and validation cohorts, the classifier was reported to diagnose cytomegalovirus status with high specificity and sensitivity. In a later analysis, HLA-associated TCR beta chains showed more clonal expansion and lower generation probabilities than non-associated chains that were equally common. The cohort was sequenced for TCR beta chains only, and without alpha or paired-chain data the features that could be detected were limited. Approximately 16 rarely observed V segments, including chromosome 9 orphons, were excluded from the earlier analysis of about 610 of the donors because counts were too low. Correlated functional status among segregating V segments might be attributable to linkage disequilibrium, but an unknown experimental factor could not be ruled out.

In total, 600 or so healthy bone marrow donors made up the cohort. Cohort members were all nominally healthy when sampled, although unrecorded immune exposures were likely present. The donor was CMV seronegative and belonged to the group of under 400 seronegative cohort members. Each donor provided a peripheral blood sample, and peripheral blood mononuclear cells were used for TCR beta sequencing. The Qiagen DNeasy Blood Extraction Kit was used to extract genomic DNA from the blood cell samples. The library came from the immunoSEQ multiplex PCR assay. For the multiplex PCR, a mixture combining 60 forward primers for TCR Vbeta segments and 13 reverse primers for TCR Jbeta segments was used. Amplification of the CDR3 region of rearranged TCR beta genes was performed with a multiplex PCR assay on genomic DNA. The amplified TCR beta libraries were sequenced on the Illumina HiSeq System as 87-base-pair reads. The study's own analysis went as follows. A later analysis tallied roughly 78 million unique TCR beta chains across the approximately 670 repertoires, and about 10 million of those chains were shared by two or more donors. To remove PCR and sequencing errors, raw reads were error-corrected and collapsed into unique sequences using a nearest-neighbor algorithm that merged closely related sequences. Alignment of CDR3 sequences to IMGT reference sequences was used to assign V, D and J gene segments. For a sequence to be retained, a match of at least six nucleotides to both a V gene segment and a J gene segment was required. Rearrangements were classified as productive when the CDR3 lacked stop codons and remained in frame with V and J, and all other rearrangements were classified as non-productive. CDR3 was defined according to IMGT convention as the region running from the second conserved V-encoded cysteine to the conserved J-encoded phenylalanine. In an earlier analysis of more than 550 of the donors, sequences lacking an unambiguous match to a single V gene segment were excluded. An earlier analysis of around 600 of the donors classified V segments as functional when productive rearrangements were above 56.7% and as segregating when the standard deviation between donors was above 5%. A statistical classification framework was developed to diagnose cytomegalovirus status using the catalog of TCR beta chain sequences. In a later analysis, TCR nucleotide sequences were compared against IMGT/GENE-DB human TR gene sequences so that V and J genes could be assigned. In a later analysis, CDR3 sequences and most-parsimonious VDJ recombination scenarios were assigned using the TCRdist pipeline. A later analysis defined each TCR beta chain by its CDR3 amino acid sequence plus V-gene family, and excluded reads lacking a unique V-gene family. A later analysis removed over 500 highly shared, low-generation-probability nucleotide sequences to deal with suspected cross-contamination and a sequencing artifact. In a later analysis, a clonal expansion index for each public chain was calculated from normalized within-repertoire ranks of inferred template counts. A later analysis computed generation probabilities with a VDJ recombination model fitted to out-of-frame rearrangements, and checked the results against IGoR. In a later analysis, TCR-TCR, TCR-HLA and TCR-CMV co-occurrence was scored with hypergeometric tests, and a repertoire-size bias correction was applied to TCR pairs. A later analysis estimated false discovery rates by permuting HLA or CMV assignments 20 times. In a later analysis, co-occurring TCRs were grouped with DBSCAN, and TCRdist sequence similarity was added when clustering was performed within HLA-allele-positive subsets. Co-occurrence clustering excluded repertoires with fewer than 30,000 or more than 120,000 public chains, plus five with anomalous nucleotide sharing. What TCRdb holds here is the immuneACCESS table cut down to in-frame rearrangements. Part of the clones is not present; checked against another copy, under half of the missing clones reflect an unresolved V gene, and the others are unexplained. D and trimming were read from the DNA, whereas the V and J calls and clone size are those reported in that table. Counted in this sample were 90,000 to 95,000 clones; around 82% of them appeared once. The top ten clonotypes cover 2% of the sample.

A note on this clone: The specificity of this receptor is unknown. Per-base quality was not reported, and no clone a single base away is much larger than it.

Specimen: PBMCs. This clonotype was sampled from a man between 18 and 35 years old in good health and CMV-seronegative.

The CDR3 region has the sequence CASSPRPNEKLFF. The DNA reads as follows: TGTGCCAGCTCACCGAGGCCTAATGAAAAACTGTTTTTT. The V and J genes are TRBV18 and TRBJ1-4; the D gene remains uncertain. CDR1 and CDR2, looked up from the germline V gene, are KGHSH and LQKENI. From its cysteine to its phenylalanine, the CDR3 spans 13 amino acids. The kept DNA is CDR3 alone, 39 bases in frame from the first base. At the junction V is shortened by 3 bases and J by 3 bases, with 5 bases in between.